This TCR beta chain was found in a study of T cell responses to AZD1222 COVID-19 vaccine. Whole-study findings and limits: There were repertoire samples only from the period after the peak T cell response. Nearly half of the spike-specific TCRs reportedly recognize variant regions that carry no mutations.

The CDR3 runs to 15 residues. V was cut by 5 bases and J by 0 bases, with 11 bases left in between. The V gene's germline CDR1 is SEHNR and CDR2 FQNEAQ (reference sequence). About this clone itself: Its matching antigen is unknown.

Here immunoSEQ multiplex PCR was the method, and the copy in TCRdb shows in-frame clones only, minus some. Of some 170,000 clones in the sample, more than 80% were seen once. Sequences were derived from peripheral blood, sampled on day 0 of AZD1222 vaccination. The gene calls are TRBV7-9 and TRBJ2-1; D gene uncertain. The TCR was taken from an adult in good health. The CDR3 protein is CASSAVLSSYNEQFF. The CDR3 region has the DNA TGTGCCAGCAGCGCCGTCTTGAGCTCCTACAATGAGCAGTTCTTC.